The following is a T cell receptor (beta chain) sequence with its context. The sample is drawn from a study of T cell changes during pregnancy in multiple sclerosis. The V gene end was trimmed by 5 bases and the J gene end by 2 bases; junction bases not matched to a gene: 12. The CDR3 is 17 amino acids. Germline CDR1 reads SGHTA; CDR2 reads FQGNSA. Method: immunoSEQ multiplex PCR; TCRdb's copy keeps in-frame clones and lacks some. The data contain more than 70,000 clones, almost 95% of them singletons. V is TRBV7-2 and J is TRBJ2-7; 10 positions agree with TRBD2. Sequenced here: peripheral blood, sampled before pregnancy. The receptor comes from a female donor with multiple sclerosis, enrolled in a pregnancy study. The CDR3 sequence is CASSQPGLANFPYEQYF. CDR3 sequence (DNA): TGTGCCAGCAGCCAACCGGGACTAGCGAATTTTCCCTACGAGCAGTACTTC.